The present entry profiles one T cell receptor (beta chain) with its context. The sample holds a few counts of this clone. Its antigen has not been determined. No qualities accompany the bases; no much larger clone lies one base away. Reading the germline V gene gives CDR1 LGHNA and CDR2 YSLEER. V is cut by 1 base and J by 4 bases, and the space between the germline ends is 5 bases. There are 13 amino acids in the CDR3, from cysteine to phenylalanine inclusive. Solely the CDR3 DNA is kept, with 39 bases framed from the first base. The sample comes from a study of beta chain features in type 1 diabetes (dated by TCRdb to the late 2010s). General notes on the study: Mean age, gender distribution, total cell number and subset yield did not differ between patients and healthy donors. Regulatory and stem cell-like memory subsets were obtained from only 8 patients and roughly 8 healthy donors, while naive and central memory subsets were obtained from all 30 or so donors. In the study, recently diagnosed type 1 diabetes patients and matched healthy donors were compared on the TCRB repertoires of their sorted circulating CD4+ T cell subsets. A total of 100 million to 110 million sorted cells were examined across all samples, and a strong correlation was observed between cell number per subset and RNA yield.

The entire isolated RNA was reverse transcribed using the High Capacity cDNA Reverse Transcription Kit, and thus expressed TCRB transcripts were sequenced. Deep immunoSEQ sequencing was performed on naive, central memory and regulatory T cell samples, with an average of about 3.57 million total reads per sample. After sorted cells were lysed in RLT buffer, RNA was extracted with DNase-treated RNeasy Micro or Mini kits, with the choice depending on cell number. To prevent cross-contamination, each cell subset was processed individually, whereas patient and healthy donor samples were processed jointly. The immunoSEQ multiplex PCR was used to amplify TCRB sequences from cDNA, generating 87-bp fragments that spanned the CDR3 region. Sequencing of the amplicons was performed on the Illumina HiSeq platform. Per the original workflow: PCR bias was corrected computationally using synthetic template baselines, and reads within Hamming distance 2 were collapsed, with unmergeable singletons discarded. Reads were aligned to IMGT to assign V, D and J genes, CDR3 length, and insertions or deletions at six rearrangement sites. Within each subset, clonotype counts were normalized to the number of sorted cells before true diversity and Gini coefficients were calculated with the tcR R package. Repertoire sharing was quantified using the overlap coefficient calculated on TCRB nucleotide sequences. TCRdb retrieved this table from immuneACCESS and kept in-frame rearrangements only. Not all clones are present; in checked studies, unresolved V genes account for under half, and no reason is known for the remainder. V, J and clone size are those of that table, while D and trimming were read from the DNA. This sample comprises 200,000 to 250,000 clones, 11% of them detected only once. In total, the top ten clones hold 1% to 1.5% of the sample.

The investigation overall reported the following: Type 1 diabetes patients showed a moderate but significant shortening of TCRB CDR3 length in all four CD4+ subsets. Patients with type 1 diabetes made fewer insertions and deleted more nucleotides at VDJ recombination sites, implying thymic rearrangement abnormalities. Shorter templates might be favored by PCR, yet because patient and control samples were amplified and corrected together, any such skew would affect both groups equally. Naive, central memory and regulatory TCRB repertoires appeared more similar among patients than among healthy donors. Sequencing cDNA rather than genomic DNA could over-represent highly expressing activated cells, although activation and CD3 levels did not differ between groups. Because the HLA sub-analyses included only small numbers of individuals, any influence of HLA type on TCRB rearrangement was left unresolved.

From each donor, a single peripheral blood sample of roughly 0.11 L on average was drawn into heparinised tubes. A BD FACSAria II was used to sort naive, central memory, regulatory and stem cell-like memory CD4+ T cells with a panel that included CD45RO, CCR7, CD25, CD127, CD95 and CD27. Every sorted population had a purity above 95%. PBMCs were isolated right away by Lymphoprep density gradient centrifugation and were stained directly, without culture. To minimize batch effects, samples were stained and sorted in pairs, one healthy donor with one patient per experiment. Material for sequencing was central memory CD4+ T cells from blood. This TCR was recovered from a man aged 18 to 35 in good health. The sequence joins TRBV4-3 to TRBJ2-1, with the D gene too uncertain to name. The CDR3 region has the sequence CASSQVRYNEQFF. The bases are TGCGCCAGCAGCCAAGTTCGGTACAATGAGCAGTTCTTC.